One sample yielded the 25 T cell receptor beta chains listed below, sequenced in a study of OX40 agonist ivuxolimab in advanced cancers. Profiled with immunoSEQ multiplex PCR; TCRdb holds only in-frame clones, not every one. The table includes about 70,000 clones, about 85% detected once. The sequencing here drew on CD4+ or CD8+ T cells sorted from blood, taken in a trial of the OX40 agonist ivuxolimab. The source of these receptors is an adult with an advanced solid tumor such as melanoma, head and neck, liver or kidney cancer.

The rearrangement uses TRBV19 and TRBJ2-7, with 7 bases fitting TRBD1. This CDR3 region has 15 residues. J was trimmed by 6 bases and V by 4 bases; bases with no gene match: 12. CDR1 is LNHDA, CDR2 SQIVND, per germline (reference sequence). Written as DNA, the CDR3 is TGTGCCAGTAGTAAAGGACAGGAGGTCCCCCTCGAGCAGTACTTC. Residues: CASSKGQEVPLEQYF.

J is TRBJ2-7 and V is TRBV2; D remains ambiguous. Germline assignment: CDR1 SNHLY and CDR2 FYNNEI. The V and J ends lost 4 bases and 5 bases respectively, with 6 bases between them. The length of the CDR3 is 11 residues. The CDR3 spells CASSVAHEQYF. The CDR3 DNA reads as TGTGCCAGCAGTGTGGCCCACGAGCAGTACTTC.

This chain connects TRBV7-9 to TRBJ2-7; TRBD1 matches 9 bases. With 4 bases clipped from V and 7 bases from J, the junction kept 2 bases outside the gene matches. This CDR3 has 12 residues. Per the germline V gene, CDR1 is SEHNR and CDR2 is FQNEAQ (reference sequence). The CDR3 bases are TGTGCCAGCAGCTCCGGGACAGGGGAGCAGTACTTC. This encodes CASSSGTGEQYF.

In regard to this clone: Other nucleotide sequences from this sample produce the same CDR3. This chain links TRBV20-1 with TRBJ2-7, with unresolved D. The CDR3 extends over 11 amino acids. The germline V gene encodes CDR1 DFQATT and CDR2 SNEGSKA (reference sequence). V was shortened by 5 bases and J by 2 bases, with 7 bases between the two germline ends. The CDR3 loop is CSALLAYEQYF. For the CDR3, the DNA is TGCAGTGCTCTTCTAGCCTACGAGCAGTACTTC.

The rearrangement joins TRBV10-2 to TRBJ2-5, with TRBD2 as a possible D gene (7 bases). The closer fit of TRBJ2-7 to the DNA end suggests the J call may be wrong. Per germline, CDR1 WSHSY and CDR2 SAAADI. The CDR3 spans 12 residues. Here the CDR3 reads CASSRGGGEQYF. CDR3 DNA: TGCGCCAGCAGCCGAGGGGGGGGCGAGCAGTACTTC.

This clone was seen more than once but under ten times. The chain uses TRBV7-2 and TRBJ1-4, with D perhaps TRBD1 or TRBD2 (6 bases each). The DNA end is a closer match to TRBJ2-2, so the J assignment may be wrong. Germline assignment: CDR1 SGHTA and CDR2 FQGNSA. The CDR3 runs 13 residues. The CDR3 sequence: CASSLWGDMELFF. DNA for the CDR3: TGTGCCAGCAGCTTATGGGGGGACATGGAGCTGTTTTTT.

V usage is TRBV6-5 and J usage is TRBJ2-7, with D possibly matching TRBD1 (5 bases). With 5 bases removed from V and 3 bases from J, the gap between germline ends came to 11 bases. The CDR3 runs 13 residues. The V gene's germline CDR1 is MNHEY and CDR2 SVGAGI. As DNA, the CDR3 is TGTGCCAGCAGTGACAGCAGCAACTACGAGCAGTACTTC. As protein: CASSDSSNYEQYF.

This CDR3 reads CASSLADRARNEQYF. DNA for the CDR3: TGCGCCAGCAGCTTAGCCGACAGGGCGAGGAACGAGCAGTACTTC. This chain uses TRBV5-1 with TRBJ2-7; 7 bases are shared with TRBD1. V lost 2 bases and J lost 5; bases outside the gene matches: 10. Germline CDR1 reads SGHRS; CDR2 reads YFSETQ. There are 15 residues in the CDR3.

This clone was observed once. The chain recombines TRBV2 with TRBJ2-5; 7 nucleotides align to TRBD1. The CDR3 has 14 residues. Germline V gene lookup returns CDR1 SNHLY and CDR2 FYNNEI. J was trimmed by 0 bases and V by 5 bases; bases with no gene match: 3. The CDR3 DNA sequence: TGTGCCAGCAGTCGAGGGGGCCACCAAGAGACCCAGTACTTC. Amino acid sequence: CASSRGGHQETQYF.

This chain joins TRBV6-5 and TRBJ1-4; 9 positions agree with TRBD1. CDR3 length: 14 amino acids. CDR1 MNHEY and CDR2 SVGAGI come from the germline V gene. V lost 6 bases and J lost 5; bases outside the gene matches: 4. The CDR3 sequence: CASSQDRGNEKLFF. CDR3 nucleotides: TGTGCCAGCAGCCAGGACAGGGGAAATGAAAAACTGTTTTTT.

The V call is TRBV7-2, the J call TRBJ2-6; D not resolved. V shed 1 base and J shed 1 base, with 5 bases lying between them. Looked up from germline, CDR1 is SGHTA and CDR2 is FQGNSA. CDR3 length equals 15 residues. The CDR3 region has the DNA TGTGCCAGCAGCTTAGGATCTTCTGGGGCCAACGTCCTGACTTTC. Its protein product is CASSLGSSGANVLTF.

The chain recombines TRBV28 with TRBJ2-6, with a weak D call TRBD2 (7 bases). Germline V gene sequence: CDR1 MDHEN, CDR2 SYDVKM. The CDR3 is 19 amino acids. With 2 bases removed from V and 1 base from J, the gap between germline ends came to 18 bases. The CDR3, as DNA: TGTGCCAGCAGTTTAGGGCGTAGGGGGGGCTCGTCTGGGGCCAACGTCCTGACTTTC. This codes for CASSLGRRGGSSGANVLTF. Using reference TRBV28 and TRBJ2-6 for the parts outside the CDR3, the full variable domain is DVKVTQSSRYLVKRTGEKVFLECVQDMDHENMFWYRQDPGLGLRLIYFSYDVKMKEKGDIPEGYSVSREKKERFSLILESASTNQTSMYLCASSLGRRGGSSGANVLTFGAGSRLTVL.

The gene calls are TRBV2 and TRBJ2-3; D perhaps matches TRBD1 (6 bases). From germline, CDR1 is SNHLY and CDR2 FYNNEI. This CDR3 comprises 15 residues. Between the trimmed V and J ends, which lost 4 bases and 4 bases, there was a span of 15 bases. In DNA form, the CDR3 reads TGTGCCAGCAGTGTACAGGGAAGGGCGCCAGATACGCAGTATTTT. It yields the protein CASSVQGRAPDTQYF.

J is TRBJ1-5 and V is TRBV19; 9 bases align to TRBD1. The CDR3 is 16 amino acids. The germline CDR1 and CDR2 sequences are LNHDA and SQIVND (reference sequence). Trimming at V came to 5 bases and at J to 0 bases, leaving 5 bases not matched to a gene. The CDR3 protein is CASSLDRGISNQPQHF. The CDR3 coding sequence is TGTGCCAGTAGTCTGGACAGGGGAATTAGCAATCAGCCCCAGCATTTT.

There are a few counts of this clone. The chain employs TRBV4-2 and TRBJ2-2; D is perhaps TRBD2 (6 bases). Germline CDR1 is LGHNA and CDR2 is YNFKEQ. This CDR3 spans 13 amino acids. Between the trimmed V and J ends, which lost 1 base and 6 bases, there was a span of 6 bases. CDR3 nucleotide sequence: TGTGCCAGCAGCCAAGGGGACTCCGGGGAGCTGTTTTTT. It specifies CASSQGDSGELFF.

A single count supports this clone. The chain is built from TRBV25-1 and TRBJ1-1; D possibly corresponds to TRBD1 (5 bases). The CDR3 consists of 15 residues. Deletions cut 3 bases from V and 1 base from J, with 12 bases between. CDR1 MGHDK and CDR2 SYGVNS come from the germline V gene. The CDR3 DNA reads TGTGCCAGCAGTGATCCCGGGGGGGGGAACACTGAAGCTTTCTTT. Its translation is CASSDPGGGNTEAFF.

This CDR3 reads CASSQERHGSYEQYF. The CDR3 DNA sequence: TGTGCCAGCAGCCAAGAAAGGCACGGCTCCTACGAGCAGTACTTC. This chain connects TRBV5-4 to TRBJ2-7; D is ambiguous. Germline V gene lookup returns CDR1 SGHNT and CDR2 YYREEE (reference sequence). Trimming cost V 4 bases and J 0 bases, with 14 bases left between them. The CDR3 loop spans 15 amino acids.

CDR3 in amino acids: CASKETGENQPQHF. The CDR3 DNA is TGTGCCAGTAAGGAGACAGGGGAGAATCAGCCCCAGCATTTT. The chain carries TRBV19 and TRBJ1-5; 8 bases line up with TRBD1. The germline V gene encodes CDR1 LNHDA and CDR2 SQIVND (reference sequence). The CDR3 is 14 amino acids. The V gene end was trimmed by 7 bases and the J gene end by 4 bases; junction bases not matched to a gene: 6.

This rearrangement joins TRBV6-1 to TRBJ1-5, with D perhaps TRBD1 (5 bases). The CDR3 runs 16 residues. Per the germline V gene, CDR1 is MNHNS and CDR2 is SASEGT. V gave up 1 base and J gave up 3 bases, with 13 bases separating them. The CDR3 DNA follows: TGTGCCAGCAGTGAAGGGATCCAGGGATACAATCAGCCCCAGCATTTT. As protein: CASSEGIQGYNQPQHF.

This clone was seen once. The chain recombines TRBV7-8 with TRBJ2-7; D possibly corresponds to TRBD2 (6 bases). Deletions cut 1 base from V and 0 bases from J, with 10 bases between. CDR1 SGHVS and CDR2 FQNEAQ come from the germline V gene. This CDR3 contains 15 residues. The CDR3 DNA sequence: TGTGCCAGCAGCTTAGGGGGCGGGATCTCCTACGAGCAGTACTTC. This translates into CASSLGGGISYEQYF. Using reference TRBV7-8 and TRBJ2-7 for the parts outside the CDR3, the full variable domain is GAGVSQSPRYKVAKRGQDVALRCDPISGHVSLFWYQQALGQGPEFLTYFQNEAQLDKSGLPSDRFFAERPEGSVSTLKIQRTQQEDSAVYLCASSLGGGISYEQYFGPGTRLTVT.

V usage is TRBV27 and J usage is TRBJ1-5; weak D call: TRBD1 (6 bases). The CDR3 length is 14 residues. In germline, CDR1 is MNHEY, CDR2 SMNVEV (reference sequence). V was shortened by 3 bases and J by 6 bases, with 12 bases between the two germline ends. The CDR3 sequence: CASSFRGGFQPQHF. CDR3 bases: TGTGCCAGCAGTTTTAGGGGGGGATTTCAGCCCCAGCATTTT.

This clone was observed a single time. This sequence joins TRBV5-4 and TRBJ1-2, with D possibly being TRBD1 (6 bases). CDR3 length: 13 amino acids. V was pared by 3 bases and J by 6 bases, with 12 bases between. Germline values: CDR1 SGHNT, CDR2 YYREEE (reference sequence). The CDR3 loop reads CASSWTEHDGYTF. The CDR3 nucleotides are TGTGCCAGCAGCTGGACAGAGCATGATGGCTACACCTTC. Complete variable domain (other parts from reference TRBV5-4 and TRBJ1-2): ETGVTQSPTHLIKTRGQQVTLRCSSQSGHNTVSWYQQALGQGPQFIFQYYREEENGRGNFPPRFSGLQFPNYSSELNVNALELDDSALYLCASSWTEHDGYTFGSGTRLTVV.

This clone was seen only once. The chain combines TRBV6-5 with TRBJ2-4; weak D call: TRBD2 (5 bases). V lost 2 bases, J lost 9 bases, and 14 bases lay in between. CDR3 length: 14 amino acids. CDR1 is MNHEY and CDR2 is SVGAGI in the germline V gene. The CDR3 loop is CASSYEALGSIQYF. As DNA, the CDR3 is TGTGCCAGCAGTTACGAGGCCTTAGGGAGCATTCAGTACTTC.

The rearrangement uses TRBV11-1 and TRBJ2-1; perhaps TRBD2 as D (7 bases). V shed 5 bases and J shed 8 bases, with 19 bases lying between them. CDR1 and CDR2 (germline): SGHAT, FQDESV (reference sequence). CDR3 length equals 15 residues. The CDR3: CASSEQRTAGHEQFF. The CDR3, as DNA: TGTGCCAGCAGCGAACAGAGGACAGCGGGGCATGAGCAGTTCTTC.

The table lists this clone with a few counts. The chain has TRBV6-1 and TRBJ2-7; weak D call: TRBD1 (5 bases). Germline V gene sequence: CDR1 MNHNS, CDR2 SASEGT. The CDR3 covers 14 residues. V lost 4 bases, J lost 0 bases, and 10 bases lay in between. The CDR3 reads CASSVGRASYEQYF. In DNA, the CDR3 is TGTGCCAGCAGTGTAGGCAGGGCCTCCTACGAGCAGTACTTC.